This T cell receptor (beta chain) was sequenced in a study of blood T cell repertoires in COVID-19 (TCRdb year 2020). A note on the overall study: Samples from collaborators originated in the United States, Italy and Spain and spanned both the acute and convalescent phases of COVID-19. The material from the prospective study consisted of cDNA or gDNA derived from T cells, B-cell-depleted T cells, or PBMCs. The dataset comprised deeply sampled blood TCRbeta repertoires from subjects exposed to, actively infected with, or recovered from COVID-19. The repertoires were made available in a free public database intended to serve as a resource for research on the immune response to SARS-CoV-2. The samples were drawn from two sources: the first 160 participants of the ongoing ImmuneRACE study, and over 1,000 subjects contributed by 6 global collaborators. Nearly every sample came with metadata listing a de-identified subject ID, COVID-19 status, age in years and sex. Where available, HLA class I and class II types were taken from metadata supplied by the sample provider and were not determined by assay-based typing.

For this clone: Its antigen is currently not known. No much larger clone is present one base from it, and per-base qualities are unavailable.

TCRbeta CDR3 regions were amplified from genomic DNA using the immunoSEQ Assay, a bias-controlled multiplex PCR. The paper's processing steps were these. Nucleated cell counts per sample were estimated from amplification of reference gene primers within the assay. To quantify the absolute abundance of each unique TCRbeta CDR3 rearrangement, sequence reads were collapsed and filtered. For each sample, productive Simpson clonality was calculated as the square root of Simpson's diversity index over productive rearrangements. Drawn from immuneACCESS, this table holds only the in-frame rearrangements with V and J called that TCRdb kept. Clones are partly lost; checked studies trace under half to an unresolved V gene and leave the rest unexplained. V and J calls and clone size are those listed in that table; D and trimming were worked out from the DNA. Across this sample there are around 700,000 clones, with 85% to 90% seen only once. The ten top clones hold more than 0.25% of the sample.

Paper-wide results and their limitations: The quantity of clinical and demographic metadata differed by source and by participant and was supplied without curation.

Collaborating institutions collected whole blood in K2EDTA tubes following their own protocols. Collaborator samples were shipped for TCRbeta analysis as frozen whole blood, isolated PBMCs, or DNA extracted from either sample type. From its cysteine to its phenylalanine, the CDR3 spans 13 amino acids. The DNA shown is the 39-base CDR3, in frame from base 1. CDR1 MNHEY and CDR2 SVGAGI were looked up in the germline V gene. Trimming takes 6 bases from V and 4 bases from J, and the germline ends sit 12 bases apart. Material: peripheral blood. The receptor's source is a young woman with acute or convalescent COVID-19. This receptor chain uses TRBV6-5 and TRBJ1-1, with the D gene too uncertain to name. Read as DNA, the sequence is TGTGCCAGCAGGGACTTCCTCGTCACTGAAGCTTTCTTT. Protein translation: CASRDFLVTEAFF.